This TCR beta chain was profiled in a study of T-cell memory formation after mild COVID-19. To note about this clonotype: Its antigen is currently unknown.

This CDR3 comprises 15 residues. With 8 bases removed from V and 5 bases from J, the gap between germline ends came to 18 bases. The germline V gene encodes CDR1 SGHAT and CDR2 FQNNGV. TCRdb analysed the 5' RACE reads with MiXCR anew, one entry per CDR3 protein. The table lists about 400,000 distinct CDR3 sequences, approximately 15% of them singletons. Findings and caveats of the study: Still unconfirmed is whether the second-wave clones peaking on day 37 recognized SARS-CoV-2.

The TCR comes from a man younger than 35 who had mild COVID-19 (a few samples of this study predate the infection). Cell type and time point are not known. The chain recombines TRBV11-2 with TRBJ2-2; D may be TRBD1 or TRBD2 (5 bases each). The sequenced material came from PBMCs or a T cell subset sorted from them (not recorded which). The CDR3 nucleotides are TGTGCCAGCGGATCAACCCGGGGACCTACCGGGGAGCTGTTTTTT. Translation: CASGSTRGPTGELFF.